A single sample gave rise to the 9 T cell receptor beta chains below, sequenced in a study of blood T cell repertoires in COVID-19. Sequencing used immunoSEQ multiplex PCR; TCRdb keeps in-frame clones, though not all of them. The table has some 150,000 clones, about four fifths seen once. The sample comprised peripheral blood. The receptors originated from a woman aged 80 or over with acute or convalescent COVID-19.

The chain carries TRBV19 and TRBJ1-3, with D perhaps TRBD1 (5 bases). CDR1 LNHDA and CDR2 SQIVND come from the germline V gene (reference sequence). This CDR3 contains 15 residues. V lost 3 bases and J 2 bases, leaving 11 bases between the germline ends. The CDR3: CASSITGPPGNTIYF. The CDR3 DNA sequence: TGTGCCAGTAGTATTACAGGCCCGCCTGGAAACACCATATATTTT.

The rearrangement uses TRBV18 and TRBJ2-7; D possibly corresponds to TRBD1 (5 bases). This CDR3 comprises 14 residues. Germline CDR1 is KGHSH and CDR2 is LQKENI. The ends were cut back, 2 bases at V and 3 bases at J, with 11 bases in the middle. The CDR3 reads CASSPRQGYYEQYF. The CDR3 nucleotides read TGTGCCAGCTCACCAAGGCAGGGTTACTACGAGCAGTACTTC.

This clone has a handful of counts. This chain links TRBV7-9 with TRBJ1-1, with D uncertain. The CDR3 is 12 residues long. Germline V gene sequence: CDR1 SEHNR, CDR2 FQNEAQ (reference sequence). V was trimmed by 5 bases and J by 2 bases, leaving 6 bases between them. The CDR3 loop reads CASSRLNTEAFF. The CDR3 DNA reads as TGTGCCAGCAGCCGACTCAACACTGAAGCTTTCTTT.

The genes are TRBV25-1 and TRBJ2-1, with D perhaps TRBD1 (6 bases). V lost 7 bases to trimming and J lost 5 bases, with 12 bases between them. CDR3 length: 13 residues. Germline V gene data show CDR1 as MGHDK and CDR2 as SYGVNS. CDR3 amino acids: CASNFGQNNEQFF. The CDR3, as DNA: TGTGCCAGCAACTTCGGACAGAACAATGAGCAGTTCTTC. Full variable domain (missing parts from reference TRBV25-1 and TRBJ2-1): EADIYQTPRYLVIGTGKKITLECSQTMGHDKMYWYQQDPGMELHLIHYSYGVNSTEKGDLSSESTVSRIRTEHFPLTLESARPSHTSQYLCASNFGQNNEQFFGPGTRLTVL.

For this clone: Other DNA sequences in the same sample also yield this CDR3. This rearrangement joins TRBV18 to TRBJ1-5; D uncertain. Germline CDR1 reads KGHSH; CDR2 reads LQKENI. The CDR3 runs to 13 residues. Trimming cost V 2 bases and J 5 bases, with 7 bases left between them. CDR3 sequence reads: CASSPGRDQPQHF. The CDR3 DNA reads TGTGCCAGCTCACCAGGTCGGGATCAGCCCCAGCATTTT. Full variable domain (outside the CDR3, taken from reference TRBV18 and TRBJ1-5): NAGVMQNPRHLVRRRGQEARLRCSPMKGHSHVYWYRQLPEEGLKFMVYLQKENIIDESGMPKERFSAEFPKEGPSILRIQQVVRGDSAAYFCASSPGRDQPQHFGDGTRLSIL.

This sequence joins TRBV18 and TRBJ2-7, with 11 bases that match TRBD2. The germline V gene has CDR1 KGHSH and CDR2 LQKENI. Trimming at V came to 2 bases and at J to 4 bases, leaving 4 bases not matched to a gene. The CDR3 is made up of 15 amino acids. The CDR3 region is CASSPTGTSGYEQYF. CDR3 bases: TGTGCCAGCTCACCAACCGGGACTAGCGGATACGAGCAGTACTTC.

The CDR3: CASSLGTVDNEQFF. The CDR3 DNA sequence: TGTGCCAGCAGCTTGGGGACAGTAGACAATGAGCAGTTCTTC. V is TRBV7-9 and J is TRBJ2-1; 7 bases are a match to TRBD1. Germline V gives CDR1 SEHNR, CDR2 FQNEAQ (reference sequence). The CDR3 has 14 amino acids. The ends lost 3 bases at V and 5 bases at J; junction bases unmatched: 4.

Written as DNA, the CDR3 is TGTGCCTGGGAGGGGGCCTCCTACAATGAGCAGTTCTTC. Translating it yields CAWEGASYNEQFF. This chain joins TRBV30 and TRBJ2-1; 7 nucleotides align to TRBD1. V shed 5 bases, J shed 0 bases, and the junction held 1 base outside the gene matches. From germline, CDR1 is GTSNPN and CDR2 SVGIG (reference sequence). This CDR3 is 13 amino acids long.

The chain links TRBV2 to TRBJ1-1, with a weak D call TRBD1 (5 bases). V shed 2 bases and J shed 0 bases, with 10 bases lying between them. The CDR3 covers 15 residues. Germline V gene lookup returns CDR1 SNHLY and CDR2 FYNNEI. CDR3 coding DNA: TGTGCCAGCAGTGAATGGGGGGGGATGAACACTGAAGCTTTCTTT. Its protein product is CASSEWGGMNTEAFF.